The rows below give T cell receptor beta chains drawn from one sample of a study of cytomegalovirus exposure and HLA in healthy donors. Clones were sequenced by immunoSEQ multiplex PCR, and TCRdb holds only the in-frame ones, with some missing. The repertoire holds 55,000 to 75,000 clones, with over 85% as singletons. The specimen sequenced was PBMCs. All receptors come from a man between 18 and 35 years old in good health and CMV-seropositive. CDR3s include the opening cysteine and the closing phenylalanine or tryptophan. The D gene is left open where the match is weak. A row's size may be missing; if present it is once, few, many or a size class.

TRBD2	TRBV4-2	NA	TRBJ2-1	TGTGCCAGCAGCCCCTTAGGACTAGCGGGGGACAATGAGCAGTTCTTC	CASSPLGLAGDNEQFF
TRBD2	TRBV29-1	NA	TRBJ2-7	TGCAGCGTTGAAGATCTTGGCGGGAGTTACGAGCAGTACTTC	CSVEDLGGSYEQYF
TRBD1	TRBV29-1	NA	TRBJ2-1	TGCAGCGAGGGACAGGGCCCCAATGAGCAGTTCTTC	CSEGQGPNEQFF
NA	TRBV9	few	TRBJ2-1	TGTGCCAGCAGCGTTCAGGACAGTATGAATGAGCAGTTCTTC	CASSVQDSMNEQFF
NA	TRBV2	few	TRBJ1-4	TGTGCCAGCAGTGATGGTAGACAGCCGGTAAACGAAAAACTGTTTTTT	CASSDGRQPVNEKLFF
TRBD2	TRBV27	NA	TRBJ2-7	TGTGCCAGCAAGCGAAGTAGCGGGGCAACTCCTTTTTACGAGCAGTACTTC	CASKRSSGATPFYEQYF
TRBD2	TRBV7-9	NA	TRBJ2-6	TGTGCCAGCAGCTTACCGACGGGGGGAAACTCTGGGGCCAACGTCCTGACTTTC	CASSLPTGGNSGANVLTF
NA	TRBV29-1	NA	TRBJ1-5	TGCAGCGTTGTGGAGGGATCGTGGGATCAGCCCCAGCATTTT	CSVVEGSWDQPQHF
NA	TRBV9	NA	TRBJ2-2	TGTGCCAGCAGCCCGTATTCCGGGGAGCTGTTTTTT	CASSPYSGELFF
NA	TRBV18	once	TRBJ2-3	TGTGCCAGCTCACCAGAAGGCGGGCACACAGATACGCAGTATTTT	CASSPEGGHTDTQYF
NA	TRBV27	NA	TRBJ2-3	TGTGCCAGCAGTACCACCCTGGGGGGGCGCCCCGCAGATACGCAGTATTTT	CASSTTLGGRPADTQYF
TRBD1	TRBV4-1	NA	TRBJ2-7	TGCGCCAGCAGCCAAGATTGGGGACAGGGCGGCGAGCAGTACTTC	CASSQDWGQGGEQYF
NA	TRBV5-1	NA	TRBJ2-7	TGCGCCAGCAGCTTGGTTCAGGGCTACGAGCAGTACTTC	CASSLVQGYEQYF
NA	TRBV27	once	TRBJ2-5	TGTGCCAGCAGTGTCGACAGAGTAGAGACCCAGTACTTC	CASSVDRVETQYF
TRBD1	TRBV5-4	NA	TRBJ2-7	TGTGCCAGCAGCTTGGCCAGCGGGGACAGGGTCTACGAGCAGTACTTC	CASSLASGDRVYEQYF
TRBD1	TRBV30	NA	TRBJ2-6	TGTGCCGGGGACAGGGGGCTCCCCGCCCCTGGGGCCAACGTCCTGACTTTC	CAGDRGLPAPGANVLTF
NA	TRBV7-8	NA	TRBJ1-1	TGTGCCAGCAGCTTAGCGGCAGGGGTGAACACTGAAGCTTTCTTT	CASSLAAGVNTEAFF
NA	TRBV7-2	NA	TRBJ1-5	TGTGCCAGCAGCTTAGTGGGGGGTCAGACCAATCAGCCCCAGCATTTT	CASSLVGGQTNQPQHF
NA	TRBV28	NA	TRBJ1-1	TGTGCCAGCAGCCCACAGGCCGGTGAAGCTTTCTTT	CASSPQAGEAFF
NA	TRBV4-1	NA	TRBJ2-5	TGCGCCAGCAGCCAAGAAACGGCGGTCCAAGAGACCCAGTACTTC	CASSQETAVQETQYF
NA	TRBV4-1	NA	TRBJ2-7	TGCGCCAGCAGCCAGTTCGGGGGGCCCACCTACGAGCAGTACTTC	CASSQFGGPTYEQYF
NA	TRBV27	NA	TRBJ2-3	TGTGCCAGCAGCCCAGACTTTTCCAGGGCGCAGTATTTT	CASSPDFSRAQYF
NA	TRBV27	NA	TRBJ1-1	TGTGCCAGCAGTTGGGCACCTTCGATGAACACTGAAGCTTTCTTT	CASSWAPSMNTEAFF
NA	TRBV7-9	NA	TRBJ1-3	TGTGCCAGCAGCTTAGGAGGAGTAGGCTCTGGAAACACCATATATTTT	CASSLGGVGSGNTIYF
NA	TRBV28	NA	TRBJ2-3	TGTGCCACCATAAGACCAGGGGTTTCTGGTGAAGATACGCAGTATTTT	CATIRPGVSGEDTQYF
NA	TRBV6-1	NA	TRBJ1-2	TGTGCCAGCAGAGAGGACTATTCGTTCTATGGCTACACCTTC	CASREDYSFYGYTF
NA	TRBV18	once	TRBJ2-3	TGTGCCAGCTCACCACCTGGGCCGTTCACAGATACGCAGTATTTT	CASSPPGPFTDTQYF
NA	TRBV30	once	TRBJ2-2	TGTGCCTGGAAACCGGTGGGCCGGGAGCTGTTTTTT	CAWKPVGRELFF
TRBD2	TRBV5-4	NA	TRBJ2-7	TGTGCCAGCAGCCCGGGACTAGCGGGAGAGCGATACCACGAGCAGTACTTC	CASSPGLAGERYHEQYF
TRBD1	TRBV29-1	once	TRBJ2-1	TGCAGCCGTGTTCCCCCGGGGCAGGGGGAAAACAATGAGCAGTTCTTC	CSRVPPGQGENNEQFF
NA	TRBV5-1	NA	TRBJ2-1	TGCGCCAGCACCGACCTATCCGGAGGTGGTGGTGAGCAGTTCTTC	CASTDLSGGGGEQFF
NA	TRBV6-5	NA	TRBJ1-4	TGTGCCAGCAGGACGACCTGGACAGATGAAAAACTGTTTTTT	CASRTTWTDEKLFF
TRBD1	TRBV7-8	once	TRBJ2-1	TGTGCCAGCAGCTCAGCGGCGACAGGGTACAATGAGCAGTTCTTC	CASSSAATGYNEQFF
TRBD1	TRBV4-2	NA	TRBJ1-6	TGTGCCAGCAGCCAAGTACAGGGGATCTTTAATTCACCCCTCCACTTT	CASSQVQGIFNSPLHF
NA	TRBV9	NA	TRBJ1-4	TGTGCCAGCAGCGCCCGACGGGATCCTAATGAAAAACTGTTTTTT	CASSARRDPNEKLFF
NA	TRBV6-6	NA	TRBJ1-3	TGTGCCAGCAGTTACTCTGTGGAGAACACCATATATTTT	CASSYSVENTIYF
TRBD1	TRBV6-1	NA	TRBJ2-7	TGTGCCAGCGGACAGGAGGCATCCTACGAGCAGTACTTC	CASGQEASYEQYF
TRBD1	TRBV5-1	NA	TRBJ2-7	TGCGCCAGCAGCGACACAGGGGGCTCCTACGAGCAGTACTTC	CASSDTGGSYEQYF
NA	TRBV12-5	NA	TRBJ2-2	TGTGCTAGTGGTTTAATCCCTCACACCGGGGAGCTGTTTTTT	CASGLIPHTGELFF
TRBD1	TRBV7-3	NA	TRBJ1-2	TGTGCCAGCAGCAACACAGGGGGCGGCTATGGCTACACCTTC	CASSNTGGGYGYTF
TRBD2	TRBV28	NA	TRBJ2-6	TGTGCCAGCAGTTTGGGGGGGTCTGGGGCCAACGTCCTGACTTTC	CASSLGGSGANVLTF
NA	TRBV2	once	TRBJ2-5	TGTGCCAGTGAAAGGGGGAATCAAGAGACCCAGTACTTC	CASERGNQETQYF
NA	TRBV28	NA	TRBJ1-1	TGTGCCAGCAGTCCAGGGTACACTGAAGCTTTCTTT	CASSPGYTEAFF
NA	TRBV7-9	NA	TRBJ1-5	TGTGCCAGCAGTCGCGACGGGATCTACAATCAGCCCCAGCATTTT	CASSRDGIYNQPQHF
TRBD1	TRBV10-3	NA	TRBJ1-2	TGTGCCATCACCGAACCACAGGGGAGTAGCTATGGCTACACCTTC	CAITEPQGSSYGYTF
NA	TRBV11-2	NA	TRBJ1-2	TGTGCCAGCAGCTTAGTCCGTCGGTGGGCCTATGAAGGCTACACCTTC	CASSLVRRWAYEGYTF
TRBD2	TRBV7-9	NA	TRBJ2-5	TGTGCCAGCAGGAGGGGACTAGCGATTTCCGGAGAGACCCAGTACTTC	CASRRGLAISGETQYF
NA	TRBV30	NA	TRBJ2-5	TGTGCCTGGAGTTCAGTGCAAGTGACCCAGTACTTC	CAWSSVQVTQYF
NA	TRBV10-3	NA	TRBJ2-1	TGTGCCATCAGTGAGCCGGGGTACAATGAGCAGTTCTTC	CAISEPGYNEQFF
TRBD2	TRBV6-4	NA	TRBJ2-3	TGTGCCAGCAGTGACCTCGGGGGGGCTGGAGATACGCAGTATTTT	CASSDLGGAGDTQYF
TRBD2	TRBV28	NA	TRBJ2-2	TGTGCCAGCAGTTTTGGACTAGATCGACTGGGGTACACCGGGGAGCTGTTTTTT	CASSFGLDRLGYTGELFF
TRBD1	TRBV13	NA	TRBJ1-2	TGTGCCAGCAGCTTCCGAGACAGGGGCTCCGTCTATGGCTACACCTTC	CASSFRDRGSVYGYTF
NA	TRBV5-5	NA	TRBJ2-7	TGTGCCAGCAGCTTGGCCGCTAGAGGGCCACCCTACGAGCAGTACTTC	CASSLAARGPPYEQYF
NA	TRBV5-6	NA	TRBJ1-3	TGTGCCAGCAGCTTAAAGGAGGGCACCATATATTTT	CASSLKEGTIYF